This paragraph covers one T cell receptor (beta chain) sequence. As yet, its antigen is unknown. The record originates from a study of CD8+ T cells in alopecia areata. Lesional scalp punch biopsies and peripheral blood were collected from alopecia areata patients. RNA extraction was followed by reverse transcription into cDNA, which acted as the sequencing template. Profiled with immunoSEQ multiplex PCR; TCRdb holds only in-frame clones, not every one. Of around 250,000 clones listed, 67% are singletons. Study-level findings and limits: Clonality in lesional scalp, especially alopecia totalis/universalis, exceeded that of normal scalp. There were also resident alphabeta T cells of normal skin sequenced in scalp samples.

The V segment lost 10 bases and the J segment 1 base; nucleotides outside the gene matches: 5. This CDR3 is 13 amino acids long. In germline, CDR1 is SGHRS, CDR2 YFSETQ. The chain joins TRBV5-1 to TRBJ1-3; 7 nucleotides match TRBD1. The sample was CD4+ T cells sorted from blood, taken at week 0. The origin of this receptor is a human donor with alopecia areata. CDR3 sequence (DNA): TGCGCCTCCAGGGGGACATCTGGAAACACCATATATTTT. Its protein product is CASRGTSGNTIYF.